The 20 T cell receptor beta chains in this list originate from one sample, sequenced in a study of post-analysis software for immune sequencing data. Study conclusions and caveats: Included in a set of several TRBV segments more frequent in patients than controls were TRBV5-6, TRBV5-1 and TRBV20-1.

Incorporated into the TCR beta cDNA libraries were unique molecular identifiers, which served to reduce PCR and sequencing biases. TCRdb re-analysed the PCR reads in MiXCR, keeping a single row per CDR3 protein. Of some 370,000 distinct CDR3 sequences in the sample, 30% to 45% were seen once. No antigen has been identified for these receptors. The sequenced material came from blood. The receptors stem from a girl aged 10 to 17 with multiple sclerosis.

This clonotype has just a few counts. This chain links TRBV24-1 with TRBJ2-1; no reliable D call. Trimming pared 0 bases from V and 6 bases from J, leaving 5 bases between. Germline V CDR1 and CDR2: KGHDR, SFDVKD. CDR3 size: 13 residues. Written as DNA, the CDR3 is TGTGCCACCAGTGATTTGGGGATCAATGAGCAGTTCTTC. Translating gives CATSDLGINEQFF.

A remark on this clonotype: A much larger clone differs by one base, so this may be a read error. V gene TRBV10-3 combines with J gene TRBJ2-7, with D unresolved. The length of the CDR3 is 13 residues. Germline lookup yields CDR1 ENHRY and CDR2 SYGVKD. V lost 8 bases and J lost 0, with 11 bases in between. The CDR3 coding sequence is TGTGCCATCGGTCCTGACACCTCCTACGAGCAGTACTTC. As protein: CAIGPDTSYEQYF.

The rearrangement uses TRBV5-1 and TRBJ1-1; D is ambiguous. CDR1 and CDR2 (germline): SGHRS, YFSETQ. V lost 7 bases and J 0 bases, leaving 13 bases between the germline ends. The CDR3 spans 14 residues. Written as DNA, the CDR3 is TGCGCCAGCCGGGAGGGAGGGATGAACACTGAAGCTTTCTTT. Translation: CASREGGMNTEAFF.

The chain carries TRBV7-6 and TRBJ2-2; TRBD2 agrees at 7 bases. V shed 1 base and J 0 bases; nucleotides not matched to a gene: 5. This CDR3 contains 17 residues. Germline-derived CDR1 and CDR2 are SGHVS and FNYEAQ. The CDR3 loop reads CASSLVNAGANTGELFF. The CDR3 DNA reads TGTGCCAGCAGCTTAGTCAATGCGGGAGCGAACACCGGGGAGCTGTTTTTT.

This chain connects TRBV5-1 to TRBJ2-1, with 8 bases aligning to TRBD1. The V gene's germline CDR1 is SGHRS and CDR2 YFSETQ. This CDR3 region has 15 residues. The trim removed 1 base at V and 7 bases at J, leaving 7 bases unmatched. The CDR3 spells CASSLWQGAGNEQFF. Written as DNA, the CDR3 is TGCGCCAGCAGCTTGTGGCAGGGGGCAGGTAATGAGCAGTTCTTC.

There are a few counts of this clonotype. This sequence joins TRBV13 and TRBJ2-1; TRBD2 matches at 7 bases. The V segment lost 1 base and the J segment 4 bases; nucleotides outside the gene matches: 4. Germline CDR1 is PRHDT and CDR2 is FYEKMQ (reference sequence). The CDR3 extends over 15 amino acids. The DNA for the CDR3 is TGTGCCAGCAGCTTAGCGGGGGAGGGTTACAATGAGCAGTTCTTC. It yields the protein CASSLAGEGYNEQFF.

The sample holds a few counts of this clonotype. V gene TRBV29-1 combines with J gene TRBJ2-3; D may be TRBD2 (5 bases). CDR3 length equals 15 residues. With 0 bases removed from V and 1 base from J, the gap between germline ends came to 11 bases. The germline V gene encodes CDR1 SQVTM and CDR2 ANQGSEA. Written as DNA, the CDR3 is TGCAGCGTTGAAGATGGATGGCGGGGCACAGATACGCAGTATTTT. This translates into CSVEDGWRGTDTQYF.

V usage is TRBV5-1 and J usage is TRBJ2-3, with TRBD2 matching over 7 bases. This CDR3 is 17 amino acids long. CDR1 and CDR2 from the germline V gene are SGHRS and YFSETQ. Germline trimming cut 2 bases from V and 0 bases from J; bases unmatched to any gene: 9. The CDR3 DNA follows: TGCGCCAGCAGCTTCCGGGGAGGGAGCTCTAGCACAGATACGCAGTATTTT. It specifies CASSFRGGSSSTDTQYF. Together with reference TRBV5-1 and TRBJ2-3, the CDR3 gives the full variable domain: KAGVTQTPRYLIKTRGQQVTLSCSPISGHRSVSWYQQTPGQGLQFLFEYFSETQRNKGNFPGRFSGRQFSNSRSEMNVSTLELGDSALYLCASSFRGGSSSTDTQYFGPGTRLTVL.

The genes are TRBV20-1 and TRBJ2-1; D possibly uses TRBD1 or TRBD2 (7 bases each). Germline V CDR1 and CDR2: DFQATT, SNEGSKA (reference sequence). V was pared by 0 bases and J by 10 bases, with 19 bases between. The CDR3 spans 15 residues. CDR3 in DNA: TGCAGTGCTAGAGATCAGGGGGGGGCTCTGAGGGAGCAGTTCTTC. Translation: CSARDQGGALREQFF.

The chain employs TRBV7-9 and TRBJ2-5; tentatively, D is TRBD1 (7 bases). The CDR3 is 15 amino acids. V shed 8 bases and J shed 5 bases, with 21 bases lying between them. The germline V gene has CDR1 SEHNR and CDR2 FQNEAQ (reference sequence). This CDR3 is CASGGGTAQRETQYF. CDR3 DNA: TGTGCCAGCGGAGGGGGGACAGCCCAGAGGGAGACCCAGTACTTC.

This clonotype has just a few counts. The chain recombines TRBV12-3 or TRBV12-4 with TRBJ2-1; perhaps D is TRBD1 or TRBD2 (5 bases each). Trimming stripped 4 bases from V and 5 bases from J, with 18 bases between. This CDR3 is 16 amino acids long. The CDR3 reads CASSSDTPGPNNEQFF. Written as DNA, the CDR3 is TGTGCCAGCAGTTCCGATACCCCGGGACCAAACAATGAGCAGTTCTTC.

The chain carries TRBV6-5 and TRBJ1-2; no firm D call. The length of the CDR3 is 13 residues. Germline V gene lookup returns CDR1 MNHEY and CDR2 SVGAGI. V was cut by 0 bases and J by 5 bases, with 7 bases left in between. The DNA for the CDR3 is TGTGCCAGCAGTTACTCGGAGGGATATGGCTACACCTTC. Translation gives CASSYSEGYGYTF.

This clonotype has a handful of counts. This rearrangement joins TRBV12-3 or TRBV12-4 to TRBJ2-7; maybe TRBD1 (5 bases). V was cut by 5 bases and J by 4 bases, with 15 bases left in between. CDR3 size: 14 residues. CDR3 sequence reads: CASSPRTPDYEQYF. The CDR3 DNA reads as TGTGCCAGCAGTCCCCGGACACCTGATTACGAGCAGTACTTC.

V and J are TRBV7-6 and TRBJ2-1; D could derive from TRBD1 or TRBD2 (5 bases each). Germline assignment: CDR1 SGHVS and CDR2 FNYEAQ. The CDR3 spans 17 residues. V was cut by 5 bases and J by 4 bases, with 21 bases left in between. The CDR3 spells CASSTDTGPRLYNEQFF. The CDR3 DNA reads TGTGCCAGCAGCACCGACACGGGGCCGCGCCTATACAATGAGCAGTTCTTC. The full variable domain, with the rest looked up from reference TRBV7-6 and TRBJ2-1, is GAGVSQSPRYKVTKRGQDVALRCDPISGHVSLYWYRQALGQGPEFLTYFNYEAQQDKSGLPNDRFSAERPEGSISTLTIQRTEQRDSAMYRCASSTDTGPRLYNEQFFGPGTRLTVL.

The chain recombines TRBV4-3 with TRBJ2-3; D might be TRBD2 (7 bases). Between the trimmed V and J ends, which lost 5 bases and 2 bases, there was a span of 20 bases. Germline V gene data show CDR1 as LGHNA and CDR2 as YSLEER. The CDR3 extends over 17 amino acids. CDR3 in amino acids: CASSEGEWEGDTDTQYF. Here the CDR3 DNA reads TGCGCCAGCAGCGAAGGGGAATGGGAGGGGGACACAGATACGCAGTATTTT.

V is TRBV7-8 and J is TRBJ2-1; 9 bases agree with TRBD1. The CDR3 loop spans 14 amino acids. V lost 5 bases, J lost 7 bases, and 6 bases stayed unmatched. The germline V gene encodes CDR1 SGHVS and CDR2 FQNEAQ. Here the CDR3 reads CASSSRTGANEQFF. The CDR3 DNA sequence: TGTGCCAGCAGCAGCCGGACAGGGGCAAATGAGCAGTTCTTC.

The chain employs TRBV5-6 and TRBJ2-1; TRBD2 aligns across 7 bases. J was trimmed by 8 bases and V by 4 bases; bases with no gene match: 15. CDR1 is SGHDT, CDR2 YYEEEE, per germline. The CDR3 loop spans 16 amino acids. The CDR3 is CASSTPASGPLDEQFF. The CDR3 DNA follows: TGTGCCAGCAGCACTCCTGCTAGCGGTCCTTTGGATGAGCAGTTCTTC.

Worth noting for this clonotype: A read error is possible here, since a much larger clone lies one base away. This rearrangement joins TRBV2 to TRBJ2-3, with 13 nucleotides matching TRBD2. The CDR3 contains 16 residues. Germline V gene data show CDR1 as SNHLY and CDR2 as FYNNEI. The CDR3 DNA reads as TGTGCCGGCAGTGAAAGGGGGACTAGCGGGGCAGATACGCAGTATTTT. Protein sequence: CAGSERGTSGADTQYF.

The chain employs TRBV18 and TRBJ2-5; D ambiguous. Germline V CDR1 and CDR2: KGHSH, LQKENI. The CDR3 is 14 amino acids. V dropped 1 base and J dropped 2 bases, with 8 bases sitting between them. The CDR3 DNA is TGTGCCAGCTCACCACTTGACTGGCAAGAGACCCAGTACTTC. Translated: CASSPLDWQETQYF.

This chain connects TRBV20-1 to TRBJ2-3; D may match TRBD1 or TRBD2 (5 bases each). V was trimmed by 1 base and J by 2 bases, leaving 10 bases between them. The CDR3 contains 14 residues. The germline V gene encodes CDR1 DFQATT and CDR2 SNEGSKA (reference sequence). CDR3: CSARVGPNTDTQYF. For the CDR3, the DNA is TGCAGTGCTAGAGTGGGACCCAACACAGATACGCAGTATTTT.